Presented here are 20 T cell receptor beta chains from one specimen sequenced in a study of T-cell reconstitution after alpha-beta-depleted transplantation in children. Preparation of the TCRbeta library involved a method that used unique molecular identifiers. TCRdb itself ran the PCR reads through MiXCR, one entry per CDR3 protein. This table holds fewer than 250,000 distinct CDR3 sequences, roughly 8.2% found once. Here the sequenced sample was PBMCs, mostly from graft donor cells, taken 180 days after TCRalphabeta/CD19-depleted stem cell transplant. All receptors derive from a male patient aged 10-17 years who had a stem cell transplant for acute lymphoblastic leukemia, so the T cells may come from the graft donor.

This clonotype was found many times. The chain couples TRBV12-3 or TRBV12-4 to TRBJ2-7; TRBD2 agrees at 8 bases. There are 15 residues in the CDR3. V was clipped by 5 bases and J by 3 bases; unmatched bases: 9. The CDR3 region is CASSVTSGHRYEQYF. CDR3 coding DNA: TGTGCCAGCAGTGTTACTAGCGGTCACCGCTACGAGCAGTACTTC.

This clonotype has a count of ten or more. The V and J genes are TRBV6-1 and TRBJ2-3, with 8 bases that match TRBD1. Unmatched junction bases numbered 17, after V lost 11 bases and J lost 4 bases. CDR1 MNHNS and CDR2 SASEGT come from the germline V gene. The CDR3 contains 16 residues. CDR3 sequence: CAASPQGAIGPDTQYF. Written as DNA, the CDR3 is TGTGCCGCCAGCCCCCAGGGGGCGATAGGCCCAGATACGCAGTATTTT.

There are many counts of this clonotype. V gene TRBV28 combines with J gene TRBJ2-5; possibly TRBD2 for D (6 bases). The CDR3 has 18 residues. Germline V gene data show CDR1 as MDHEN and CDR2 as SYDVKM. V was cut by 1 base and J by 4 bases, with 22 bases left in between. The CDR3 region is CASSLLEGMGVERETQYF. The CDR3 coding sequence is TGTGCCAGCAGTTTATTGGAGGGGATGGGAGTAGAAAGAGAGACCCAGTACTTC.

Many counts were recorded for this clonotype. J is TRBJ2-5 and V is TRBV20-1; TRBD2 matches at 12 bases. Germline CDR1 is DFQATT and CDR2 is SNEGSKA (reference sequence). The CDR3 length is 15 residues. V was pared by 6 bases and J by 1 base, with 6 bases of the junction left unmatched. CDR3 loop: CSATTSGGPQETQYF. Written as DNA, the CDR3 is TGCAGTGCAACCACTAGCGGGGGGCCCCAAGAGACCCAGTACTTC.

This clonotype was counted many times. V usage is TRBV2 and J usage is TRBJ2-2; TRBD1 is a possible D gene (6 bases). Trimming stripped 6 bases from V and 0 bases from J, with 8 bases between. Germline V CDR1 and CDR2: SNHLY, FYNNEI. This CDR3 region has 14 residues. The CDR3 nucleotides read TGTGCCAGCAGGGGGACATCGAACACCGGGGAGCTGTTTTTT. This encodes CASRGTSNTGELFF.

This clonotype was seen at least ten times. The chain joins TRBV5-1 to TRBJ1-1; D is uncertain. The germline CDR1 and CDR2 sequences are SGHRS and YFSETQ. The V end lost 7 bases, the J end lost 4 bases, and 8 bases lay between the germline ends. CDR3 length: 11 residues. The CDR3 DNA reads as TGCGCCAGCGCTATCGGCACTGAAGCTTTCTTT. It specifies CASAIGTEAFF.

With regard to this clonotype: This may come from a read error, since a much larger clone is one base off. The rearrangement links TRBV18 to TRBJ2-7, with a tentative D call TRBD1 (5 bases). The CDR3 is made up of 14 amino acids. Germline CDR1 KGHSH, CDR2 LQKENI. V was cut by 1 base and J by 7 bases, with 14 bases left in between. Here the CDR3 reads CASSPRGSYNEQYF. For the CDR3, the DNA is TGTGCCAGCTCACCACGGGGCAGCTACAATGAGCAGTACTTC. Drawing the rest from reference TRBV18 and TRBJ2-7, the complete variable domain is NAGVMQNPRHLVRRRGQEARLRCSPMKGHSHVYWYRQLPEEGLKFMVYLQKENIIDESGMPKERFSAEFPKEGPSILRIQQVVRGDSAAYFCASSPRGSYNEQYFGPGTRLTVT.

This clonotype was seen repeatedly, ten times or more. The DNA of the CDR3 is TGTGCCATCAGTGACGGGTCTTGGAGACAGCCCCAGCATTTT. It yields the protein CAISDGSWRQPQHF. The V gene is TRBV10-3, the J gene TRBJ1-5; unclear D gene. CDR1 and CDR2 from the germline V gene are ENHRY and SYGVKD. The CDR3 loop spans 14 amino acids. V was shortened by 3 bases and J by 7 bases, with 13 bases between the two germline ends.

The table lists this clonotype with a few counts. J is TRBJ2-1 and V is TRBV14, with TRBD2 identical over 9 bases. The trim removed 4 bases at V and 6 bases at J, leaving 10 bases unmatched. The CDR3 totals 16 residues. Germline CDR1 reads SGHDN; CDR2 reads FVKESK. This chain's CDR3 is CASSLIGGTSSNEQFF. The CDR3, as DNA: TGTGCCAGCAGCCTTATTGGGGGGACTAGCAGCAATGAGCAGTTCTTC.

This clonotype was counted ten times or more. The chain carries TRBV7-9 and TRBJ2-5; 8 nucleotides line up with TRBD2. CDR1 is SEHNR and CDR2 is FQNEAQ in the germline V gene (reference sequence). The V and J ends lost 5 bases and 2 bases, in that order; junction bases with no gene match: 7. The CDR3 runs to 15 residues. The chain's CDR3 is CASSAAGGPQETQYF. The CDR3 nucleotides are TGTGCCAGCAGCGCCGCGGGGGGCCCACAAGAGACCCAGTACTTC.

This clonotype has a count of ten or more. The CDR3 is CASSMGTGQETQYF. The DNA of the CDR3 is TGTGCCAGCAGCATGGGGACAGGGCAAGAGACCCAGTACTTC. V and J are TRBV7-2 and TRBJ2-5; TRBD1 aligns across 9 bases. The CDR3 runs to 14 residues. V dropped 5 bases and J dropped 2; count of bases not matched to a gene: 3. Germline values: CDR1 SGHTA, CDR2 FQGNSA.

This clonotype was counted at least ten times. The CDR3 reads CAIRTGLRQQFF. The CDR3 coding sequence is TGTGCCATCAGGACGGGACTACGACAGCAGTTCTTC. This sequence joins TRBV10-3 and TRBJ2-1, with TRBD2 identical over 7 bases. J gave up 11 bases and V 6 bases, and 7 bases lay outside the gene matches. The CDR3 covers 12 residues. From germline, CDR1 is ENHRY and CDR2 SYGVKD.

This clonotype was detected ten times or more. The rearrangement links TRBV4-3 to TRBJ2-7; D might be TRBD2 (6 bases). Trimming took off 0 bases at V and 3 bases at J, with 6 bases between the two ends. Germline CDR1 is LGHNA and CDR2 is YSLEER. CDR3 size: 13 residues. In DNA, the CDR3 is TGCGCCAGCAGCCAAGAGCGGGGCTACGAGCAGTACTTC. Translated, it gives CASSQERGYEQYF.

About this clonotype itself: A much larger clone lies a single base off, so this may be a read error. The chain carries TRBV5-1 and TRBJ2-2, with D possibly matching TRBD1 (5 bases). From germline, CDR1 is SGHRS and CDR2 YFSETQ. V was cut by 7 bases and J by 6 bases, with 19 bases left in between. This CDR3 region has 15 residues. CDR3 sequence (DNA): TGCGCCAGCCGTCCGCGACAGCTGTCGGCCGGGGAGCTGTTTTTT. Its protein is CASRPRQLSAGELFF.

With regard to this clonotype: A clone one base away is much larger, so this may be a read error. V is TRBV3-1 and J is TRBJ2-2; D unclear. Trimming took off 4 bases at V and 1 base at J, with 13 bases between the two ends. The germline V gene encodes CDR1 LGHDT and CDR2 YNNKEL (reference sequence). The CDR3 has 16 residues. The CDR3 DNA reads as TGTGCCAGCAGCCCAGAATCCCTAATGAACACCGGGGAGCTGTTTTTT. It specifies CASSPESLMNTGELFF.

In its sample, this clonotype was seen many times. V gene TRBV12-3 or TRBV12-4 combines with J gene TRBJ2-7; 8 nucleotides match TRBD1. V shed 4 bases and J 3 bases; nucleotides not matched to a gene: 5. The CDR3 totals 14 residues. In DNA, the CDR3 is TGTGCCAGCAGTTCCAAAGGACAGGGCTACGAGCAGTACTTC. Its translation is CASSSKGQGYEQYF.

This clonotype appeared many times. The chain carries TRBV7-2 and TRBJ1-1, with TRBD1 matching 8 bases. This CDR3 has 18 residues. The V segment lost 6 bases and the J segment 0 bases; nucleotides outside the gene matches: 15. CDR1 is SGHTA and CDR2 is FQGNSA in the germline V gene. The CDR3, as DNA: TGTGCCAGCAGACCGGGTTGGACAGGGAAAAGCATGAACACTGAAGCTTTCTTT. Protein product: CASRPGWTGKSMNTEAFF.

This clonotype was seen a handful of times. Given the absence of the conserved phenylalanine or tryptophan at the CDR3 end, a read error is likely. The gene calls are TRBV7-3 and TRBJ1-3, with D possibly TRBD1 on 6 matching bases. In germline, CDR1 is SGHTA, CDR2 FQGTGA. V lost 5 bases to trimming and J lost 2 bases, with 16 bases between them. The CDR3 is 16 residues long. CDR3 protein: CASSNRPQGPGNTIYI. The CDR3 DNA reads TGTGCCAGCAGCAATAGGCCACAGGGCCCTGGAAACACCATATATATT.

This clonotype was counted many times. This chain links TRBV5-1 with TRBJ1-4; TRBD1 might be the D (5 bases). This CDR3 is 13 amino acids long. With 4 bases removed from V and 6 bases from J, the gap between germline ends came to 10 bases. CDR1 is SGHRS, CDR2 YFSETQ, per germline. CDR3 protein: CASSTWGYEKLFF. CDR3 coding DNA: TGCGCCAGCAGCACCTGGGGGTATGAAAAACTGTTTTTT. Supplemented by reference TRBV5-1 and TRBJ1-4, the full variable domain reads KAGVTQTPRYLIKTRGQQVTLSCSPISGHRSVSWYQQTPGQGLQFLFEYFSETQRNKGNFPGRFSGRQFSNSRSEMNVSTLELGDSALYLCASSTWGYEKLFFGSGTQLSVL.

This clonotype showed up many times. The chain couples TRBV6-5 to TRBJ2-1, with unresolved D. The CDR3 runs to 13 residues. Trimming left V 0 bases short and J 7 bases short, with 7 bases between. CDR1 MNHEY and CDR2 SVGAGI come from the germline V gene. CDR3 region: CASSYSTLNEQFF. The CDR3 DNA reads TGTGCCAGCAGTTACTCGACCCTTAATGAGCAGTTCTTC.